One and the same sample provided the 17 T cell receptor beta chains below, sequenced in a study of blood T cell repertoires in COVID-19. Produced via immunoSEQ multiplex PCR; TCRdb's table is partial and in-frame only. The repertoire holds around 160,000 clones, with 75% to 90% as singletons. Sequencing was carried out using peripheral blood. These receptors all stem from a woman in her fifties or sixties with COVID-19, enrolled during active disease.

This clone appeared a few times. CDR3: CASSAGQVTVGEQFF. CDR3 coding DNA: TGCGCCAGCAGCGCGGGACAGGTTACGGTGGGTGAGCAGTTCTTC. J is TRBJ2-1 and V is TRBV5-1, with TRBD1 matching over 8 bases. Looked up from germline, CDR1 is SGHRS and CDR2 is YFSETQ. The length of the CDR3 is 15 residues. V was clipped by 4 bases and J by 9 bases; unmatched bases: 12.

The rearrangement joins TRBV24-1 to TRBJ1-5; TRBD1 might be the D (6 bases). The CDR3 is 14 residues long. CDR1 KGHDR and CDR2 SFDVKD come from the germline V gene. Deletions cut 3 bases from V and 11 bases from J, with 16 bases between. The CDR3 nucleotides are TGTGCCACCAGTGATCCGGGACACTCGTTGTCCCAGCATTTT. Translation: CATSDPGHSLSQHF.

V is TRBV9 and J is TRBJ2-7; 9 nucleotides line up with TRBD2. The trim removed 3 bases at V and 0 bases at J, leaving 4 bases unmatched. Per the germline V gene, CDR1 is SGDLS and CDR2 is YYNGEE. The CDR3 covers 15 residues. CDR3 in DNA: TGTGCCAGCAGCGAGCGGGGGGCAAGCTCCTACGAGCAGTACTTC. Protein sequence: CASSERGASSYEQYF.

The V and J genes are TRBV18 and TRBJ1-3; D might be TRBD1 (6 bases). Trimming left V 3 bases short and J 4 bases short, with 16 bases between. The CDR3 extends over 16 amino acids. Germline CDR1 and CDR2: KGHSH and LQKENI. In DNA form, the CDR3 reads TGTGCCAGCTCACCCCTCGCCGGGACAAGGGGAAACACCATATATTTT. Translated, it gives CASSPLAGTRGNTIYF.

CDR3 sequence reads: CASSLGTGAYEQYF. The CDR3 DNA reads TGCGCCAGCAGCTTGGGGACAGGGGCCTACGAGCAGTACTTC. This rearrangement joins TRBV5-1 to TRBJ2-7; 9 bases map to TRBD1. The V gene's germline CDR1 is SGHRS and CDR2 YFSETQ. The V and J ends lost 0 bases and 2 bases, in that order; junction bases with no gene match: 0. This CDR3 has 14 amino acids. Full variable domain (remainder filled in from reference TRBV5-1 and TRBJ2-7): KAGVTQTPRYLIKTRGQQVTLSCSPISGHRSVSWYQQTPGQGLQFLFEYFSETQRNKGNFPGRFSGRQFSNSRSEMNVSTLELGDSALYLCASSLGTGAYEQYFGPGTRLTVT.

The CDR3 region has the DNA TGTGCCAGCAGCTCACCTAGCGGGGCGCGTTTGGGGGAGCTGTTTTTT. Translation gives CASSSPSGARLGELFF. This chain connects TRBV27 to TRBJ2-2; TRBD2 agrees at 9 bases. CDR3 length: 16 residues. V lost 6 bases, J lost 8 bases, and 13 bases stayed unmatched. The V gene's germline CDR1 is MNHEY and CDR2 SMNVEV (reference sequence).

V gene TRBV5-6 combines with J gene TRBJ1-1; the D is unclear. V shed 3 bases and J shed 4 bases, with 13 bases lying between them. Per the germline V gene, CDR1 is SGHDT and CDR2 is YYEEEE. The CDR3 length is 14 residues. The CDR3 coding sequence is TGTGCCAGCAGCTCGGGAGGGATGGGCACTGAAGCTTTCTTT. Its translation is CASSSGGMGTEAFF.

V and J are TRBV11-2 and TRBJ1-4; a possible D gene is TRBD1 (6 bases). The CDR3 sequence is 15 residues long. In germline, CDR1 is SGHAT, CDR2 FQNNGV. Trimming stripped 5 bases from V and 8 bases from J, with 18 bases between. The CDR3 coding sequence is TGTGCCAGCAGCCCACGGGCCGGGGGGCGGGAAAAACTGTTTTTT. Its protein product is CASSPRAGGREKLFF.

The CDR3 DNA sequence: TGTGCCAGCGGACAGAACACTGAAGCTTTCTTT. Translation gives CASGQNTEAFF. The chain carries TRBV19 and TRBJ1-1; possibly TRBD1 for D (5 bases). The CDR3 is 11 amino acids. Germline V gene data show CDR1 as LNHDA and CDR2 as SQIVND (reference sequence). V shed 9 bases and J shed 1 base, with 6 bases lying between them.

This clone was recorded only once. The rearrangement joins TRBV19 to TRBJ2-2; 7 bases line up with TRBD2. The V gene's germline CDR1 is LNHDA and CDR2 SQIVND (reference sequence). This CDR3 has 14 residues. J lost 5 bases, V lost 5 bases, and 5 bases had no gene match. The CDR3 here is CASSRGLPTGELFF. The DNA for the CDR3 is TGTGCCAGTAGTCGGGGACTACCGACCGGGGAGCTGTTTTTT.

V is TRBV10-3 and J is TRBJ2-7; D is undetermined. The CDR3 totals 15 residues. V was shortened by 0 bases and J by 2 bases, with 11 bases between the two germline ends. The germline CDR1 and CDR2 sequences are ENHRY and SYGVKD. The CDR3 protein is CAISESAETPYEQYF. The CDR3 region has the DNA TGTGCCATCAGTGAGTCGGCGGAAACGCCCTACGAGCAGTACTTC.

This chain joins TRBV7-8 and TRBJ1-2; possibly TRBD1 for D (5 bases). Germline V gene lookup returns CDR1 SGHVS and CDR2 FQNEAQ. Deletions cut 1 base from V and 6 bases from J, with 12 bases between. The CDR3 extends over 14 amino acids. The CDR3 here is CASSLGGRGNGYTF. CDR3 nucleotide sequence: TGTGCCAGCAGCTTAGGCGGGAGGGGAAATGGCTACACCTTC.

The J gene is TRBJ1-1, the V gene TRBV2, with D unresolved. This CDR3 contains 13 residues. The germline V and J ends were trimmed by 6 bases and 5 bases, with 13 bases remaining between them. Looked up from germline, CDR1 is SNHLY and CDR2 is FYNNEI. CDR3 in DNA: TGTGCCAGCAGCTTTGAACACGGGACTGAAGCTTTCTTT. It encodes CASSFEHGTEAFF.

This clone has more than one count but fewer than ten. The rearrangement joins TRBV5-1 to TRBJ2-7; 7 bases are a match to TRBD1. The J segment lost 0 bases and the V segment lost 0 bases, leaving 3 bases of the junction unmatched. Germline CDR1 reads SGHRS; CDR2 reads YFSETQ. The CDR3 runs 15 residues. The CDR3, as DNA: TGCGCCAGCAGCTTGGCACAGGGGAGCTCCTACGAGCAGTACTTC. Translating gives CASSLAQGSSYEQYF.

This clone was counted only a few times. The chain joins TRBV18 to TRBJ2-7, with TRBD1 matching 8 bases. The CDR3 contains 17 residues. Germline V gene sequence: CDR1 KGHSH, CDR2 LQKENI. The V gene end was trimmed by 4 bases and the J gene end by 0 bases; junction bases not matched to a gene: 11. CDR3 nucleotide sequence: TGTGCCAGCTCACTGAATGGACAGGGTTTAAGCTCCTACGAGCAGTACTTC. It encodes CASSLNGQGLSSYEQYF.

The V call is TRBV10-3, the J call TRBJ2-5; D is perhaps TRBD1 (6 bases). The germline CDR1 and CDR2 sequences are ENHRY and SYGVKD. This CDR3 is 16 amino acids long. Trimming pared 0 bases from V and 5 bases from J, leaving 16 bases between. CDR3 residues: CAISESGTTGSETQYF. The CDR3 coding sequence is TGTGCCATCAGTGAGTCGGGGACAACAGGGTCTGAGACCCAGTACTTC.

This chain joins TRBV28 and TRBJ1-2; 7 positions agree with TRBD1. The CDR3 runs to 14 residues. Trimming at V came to 7 bases and at J to 7 bases, leaving 12 bases not matched to a gene. Germline loops: CDR1 MDHEN, CDR2 SYDVKM. The CDR3 is CASTPVAEGAGYTF. In DNA form, the CDR3 reads TGTGCCAGCACCCCCGTGGCGGAGGGGGCTGGCTACACCTTC.